Following are 25 T cell receptor beta chains from one sample sequenced in a study of regulatory T cells in long-lasting Graves disease. Sequencing libraries for TCR beta were prepared with iRepertoire HTBI primers and Arm-PCR of CDR3 regions. MiXCR, run by TCRdb on the multiplex PCR reads, gives a single entry per CDR3 protein. The sample gives hundreds of thousands of distinct CDR3 sequences, about 16% of which show up once; more than 15% is in the top ten. This sample's time point: newly diagnosed GD, antithyroid drugs for less than 3 months. Construction of the TCR library relied on RNA isolated from PBMCs. These records were also assigned to another study, of T cells in Graves' hyperthyroidism and ophthalmopathy.

Here the sequenced sample was peripheral blood mononuclear cells (PBMCs), taken at new diagnosis, from a patient treated with antithyroid drugs. These receptors were collected from a woman between 25 and 40 years old with Graves disease.

V usage is TRBV10-3 and J usage is TRBJ2-7; 12 nucleotides line up with TRBD2. This CDR3 comprises 16 residues. V lost 4 bases to trimming and J lost 0 bases; unmatched junction nucleotides: 4. Germline CDR1 and CDR2: ENHRY and SYGVKD. Here the CDR3 reads CAISGGTSGPSYEQYF. The CDR3, as DNA: TGTGCCATCAGTGGGGGGACTAGCGGGCCCTCCTACGAGCAGTACTTC.

Worth noting for this clonotype: A far larger clone is one nucleotide away, so this likely arose from a read error. This chain joins TRBV6-4 and TRBJ1-4; 9 bases are a match to TRBD1. The germline gives CDR1 MRHNA, CDR2 SNTAGT. J lost 7 bases, V lost 5 bases, and 8 bases had no gene match. The CDR3 is made up of 15 amino acids. The CDR3 loop reads CASSTTGTGIEKLFF. Written as DNA, the CDR3 is TGTGCCAGCAGTACAACCGGGACAGGGATTGAAAAACTGTTTTTT.

This clonotype was counted many times. This chain uses TRBV28 with TRBJ2-3; the D gene is possibly TRBD2 (5 bases). The CDR3 totals 17 residues. The V end was cut by 1 base, the J end by 1 base, with 15 bases between. CDR1 is MDHEN, CDR2 SYDVKM, per germline. CDR3 loop: CASSLFREGLRTDTQYF. For the CDR3, the DNA is TGTGCCAGCAGTTTATTTCGGGAAGGTTTGCGCACAGATACGCAGTATTTT.

This clonotype has a count of ten or more. V and J are TRBV19 and TRBJ1-5, with TRBD1 matching 7 bases. Germline V gene sequence: CDR1 LNHDA, CDR2 SQIVND (reference sequence). The junction had 8 bases not matched to a gene; V was cut back by 10 bases and J by 2 bases. The CDR3 is 14 amino acids. CDR3 residues: CATDRQGGNQPQHF. The CDR3 bases are TGTGCCACCGACCGACAGGGCGGCAATCAGCCCCAGCATTTT.

Many counts were recorded for this clonotype. The chain is built from TRBV15 and TRBJ2-7; no clear D gene. The V gene's germline CDR1 is LNHNV and CDR2 YYDKDF (reference sequence). V was pared by 3 bases and J by 5 bases, with 11 bases between. This CDR3 is built from 13 residues. DNA for the CDR3: TGTGCCACCAGCAGGGGCAGAGAAAACGAGCAGTACTTC. This gives the protein CATSRGRENEQYF.

This clonotype was detected a few times. The chain has TRBV28 and TRBJ1-1, with no clear D. The CDR3 is made up of 13 amino acids. The ends were cut back, 8 bases at V and 3 bases at J, with 13 bases in the middle. Germline values: CDR1 MDHEN, CDR2 SYDVKM. This CDR3 is CASARTMDTEAFF. The CDR3 nucleotides are TGTGCCAGCGCCCGTACCATGGACACTGAAGCTTTCTTT.

This clonotype was seen repeatedly, ten times or more. V usage is TRBV28 and J usage is TRBJ1-1, with D maybe TRBD1 (5 bases). This CDR3 spans 17 amino acids. The germline V gene has CDR1 MDHEN and CDR2 SYDVKM. V was trimmed by 3 bases and J by 4 bases, leaving 21 bases between them. This chain's CDR3 is CASSFGFGTLESTEAFF. CDR3 in DNA: TGTGCCAGCAGTTTTGGGTTTGGGACCCTTGAGAGCACTGAAGCTTTCTTT.

The sample holds many counts of this clonotype. The chain couples TRBV15 to TRBJ2-7; no reliable D call. Germline V gene lookup returns CDR1 LNHNV and CDR2 YYDKDF (reference sequence). The germline V and J ends were trimmed by 5 bases and 4 bases, with 12 bases remaining between them. This CDR3 contains 13 residues. CDR3 nucleotide sequence: TGTGCCACCAGCTCTCAGAGTAGTTACGAGCAGTACTTC. Its translation: CATSSQSSYEQYF.

V is TRBV10-1 and J is TRBJ2-2; no clear D. The ends were cut back, 5 bases at V and 6 bases at J, with 13 bases in the middle. Germline V CDR1 and CDR2: WNHNN, SYGVQD (reference sequence). The CDR3 length is 14 residues. CDR3 DNA sequence: TGCGCCAGCAGTCAATCAGGAAACCCCGGGGAGCTGTTTTTT. Its translation is CASSQSGNPGELFF.

This clonotype was seen once. Given a much more abundant clone one base away, this may be a read error. Lacking the conserved final phenylalanine or tryptophan, this CDR3 likely reflects a read error. The chain combines TRBV6-5 with TRBJ1-6; the D gene is possibly TRBD1 (5 bases). V was clipped by 2 bases and J by 0 bases, with 5 bases between them. The CDR3 spans 15 residues. Germline-derived CDR1 and CDR2 are MNHEY and SVGAGI. CDR3 coding DNA: TGTGCCAGCAGTTACAGGGGCTCCTATAATTCACCCCTCCACCTT. Its translation is CASSYRGSYNSPLHL.

The genes are TRBV19 and TRBJ2-5; 10 bases are a match to TRBD2. The CDR3 covers 17 residues. V was pared by 2 bases and J by 7 bases, with 13 bases of the junction left unmatched. Germline lookup yields CDR1 LNHDA and CDR2 SQIVND (reference sequence). The CDR3 loop is CASSIRSVLAGDGTQYF. DNA of the CDR3: TGTGCCAGTAGTATACGATCCGTGCTAGCGGGAGACGGGACCCAGTACTTC.

Ten or more counts support this clonotype. The rearrangement links TRBV6-2 or TRBV6-3 to TRBJ1-1; perhaps TRBD1 as D (5 bases). Germline V lookup: CDR1 MNHEY, CDR2 SVGEGT. V shed 7 bases and J shed 0 bases, with 15 bases lying between them. The CDR3 has 15 amino acids. DNA for the CDR3: TGTGCCAGCACTCGGGGACGGCTCATGAACACTGAAGCTTTCTTT. Translated: CASTRGRLMNTEAFF.

This clonotype came up many times. V and J are TRBV27 and TRBJ1-2, with unresolved D. The CDR3 has 14 residues. Trimming removed 4 bases from V and 2 bases from J, with 11 bases in between. Germline V gene sequence: CDR1 MNHEY, CDR2 SMNVEV (reference sequence). The CDR3 DNA reads TGTGCCAGCAGTTATGGAGCCAGCAACTATGGCTACACCTTC. Protein: CASSYGASNYGYTF.

This clonotype has more than one count but fewer than ten. This chain uses TRBV2 with TRBJ1-3; D not resolved. Trimming shortened V by 8 bases and J by 0 bases, and 17 bases separated the two germline ends. The CDR3 length is 16 residues. Per germline, CDR1 SNHLY and CDR2 FYNNEI. CDR3 protein: CASAVQTTLSGNTIYF. The CDR3 coding sequence is TGTGCCAGCGCCGTTCAGACAACCCTCTCTGGAAACACCATATATTTT. The full variable domain, in which reference TRBV2 and TRBJ1-3 provide the parts outside the CDR3, is EPEVTQTPSHQVTQMGQEVILRCVPISNHLYFYWYRQILGQKVEFLVSFYNNEISEKSEIFDDQFSVERPDGSNFTLKIRSTKLEDSAMYFCASAVQTTLSGNTIYFGEGSWLTVV.

The chain couples TRBV7-9 to TRBJ1-2, with a tentative D call TRBD1 (5 bases). This CDR3 comprises 13 residues. Germline values: CDR1 SEHNR, CDR2 FQNEAQ (reference sequence). Trimming left V 6 bases short and J 6 bases short, with 14 bases between. CDR3 loop: CASRTQGRDGYTF. As DNA, the CDR3 is TGTGCCAGCAGAACTCAGGGAAGGGATGGCTACACCTTC.

The rearrangement joins TRBV5-5 to TRBJ2-3; 9 bases align to TRBD2. This CDR3 spans 17 amino acids. The trim removed 2 bases at V and 2 bases at J, leaving 9 bases unmatched. Per the germline V gene, CDR1 is SGHKS and CDR2 is YYEKEE (reference sequence). CDR3 protein: CASSFSLTSGTTDTQYF. The CDR3 nucleotides are TGTGCCAGCAGCTTTTCCTTGACTAGCGGTACCACAGATACGCAGTATTTT.

The rearrangement joins TRBV7-2 to TRBJ1-4; D might be TRBD1 (6 bases). Germline CDR1 is SGHTA and CDR2 is FQGNSA. Trimming cost V 5 bases and J 5 bases, with 15 bases left between them. The CDR3 totals 15 residues. As DNA, the CDR3 is TGTGCCAGCAGCCACAGGACAGAATGGAATGAAAAACTGTTTTTT. It yields the protein CASSHRTEWNEKLFF.

This clonotype has just a few counts. This chain joins TRBV27 and TRBJ2-2; 10 bases agree with TRBD1. The CDR3 has 14 residues. J gave up 5 bases and V 10 bases, and 7 bases lay outside the gene matches. CDR1 is MNHEY and CDR2 is SMNVEV in the germline V gene (reference sequence). CDR3 DNA: TGTGCCAAGGGGACAGGGGATTGGACCGGGGAGCTGTTTTTT. Its translation is CAKGTGDWTGELFF.

This clonotype turned up a few times. The rearrangement joins TRBV20-1 to TRBJ2-1, with D perhaps matching TRBD2 (6 bases). The DNA matches TRBJ2-5 better at its end, which makes the J call doubtful. The CDR3 is 17 residues long. Germline CDR1 DFQATT, CDR2 SNEGSKA (reference sequence). CDR3 sequence reads: CSARQEISGRRGETQYF. CDR3 sequence (DNA): TGCAGTGCGAGACAAGAGATCTCCGGGCGGAGGGGAGAGACCCAGTACTTC.

Concerning this clonotype itself: Sequence at one end of the junction differs from germline and may be a read error. The CDR3 here is CASSTIGTLSYGQYF. The CDR3, as DNA: TGTGCCAGCAGTACCATCGGGACCTTATCCTACGGGCAGTACTTC. This chain connects TRBV28 to TRBJ2-7, with D perhaps matching TRBD1 or TRBD2 (5 bases each). The germline CDR1 and CDR2 sequences are MDHEN and SYDVKM. CDR3 length equals 15 residues. Looking up the rest from reference TRBV28 and TRBJ2-7 gives the full variable domain: DVKVTQSSRYLVKRTGEKVFLECVQDMDHENMFWYRQDPGLGLRLIYFSYDVKMKEKGDIPEGYSVSREKKERFSLILESASTNQTSMYLCASSTIGTLSYGQYFGPGTRLTVT.

This clonotype was counted at least ten times. The CDR3 DNA is TGTGCCTGGAGACGGCCCCTCGAAGCTTTCTTT. Protein product: CAWRRPLEAFF. The chain is built from TRBV30 and TRBJ1-1; no clear D. The V end was cut by 3 bases, the J end by 8 bases, with 10 bases between. The length of the CDR3 is 11 residues. Looked up from germline, CDR1 is GTSNPN and CDR2 is SVGIG (reference sequence).

This clonotype was counted at least ten times. The genes are TRBV7-8 and TRBJ2-7; TRBD1 matches 7 bases. Germline V CDR1 and CDR2: SGHVS, FQNEAQ. This CDR3 region has 14 residues. With 5 bases clipped from V and 3 bases from J, the junction kept 7 bases outside the gene matches. The DNA of the CDR3 is TGTGCCAGCAGCCTTACAGGGGTTGACTACGAGCAGTACTTC. Its protein product is CASSLTGVDYEQYF.

The J gene is TRBJ2-1, the V gene TRBV7-2, with TRBD2 identical over 13 bases. CDR1 and CDR2 (germline): SGHTA, FQGNSA. The length of the CDR3 is 16 residues. Trimming removed 4 bases from V and 6 bases from J; junction bases left unmatched: 6. This chain's CDR3 is CASSYTSGRVPNEQFF. The CDR3 DNA follows: TGTGCCAGCAGCTATACTAGCGGGAGGGTTCCCAATGAGCAGTTCTTC.

This clonotype has just one count. The chain has TRBV6-1 and TRBJ2-1; 8 bases are a match to TRBD1. J gave up 9 bases and V 8 bases, and 12 bases lay outside the gene matches. The CDR3 length is 14 residues. Germline V gene data show CDR1 as MNHNS and CDR2 as SASEGT. CDR3 residues: CASCRQGPWVEQFF. The CDR3 region has the DNA TGTGCCAGCTGTAGACAGGGGCCGTGGGTTGAGCAGTTCTTC.

This clonotype was seen ten or more times. This sequence joins TRBV20-1 and TRBJ1-5, with D possibly matching TRBD1 (6 bases). V shed 1 base and J shed 7 bases, with 14 bases lying between them. Germline CDR1 and CDR2: DFQATT and SNEGSKA (reference sequence). This CDR3 has 14 residues. The DNA of the CDR3 is TGCAGTGCTAGAGCCGAGGGGGGGCGGCAGCCCCAGCATTTT. Encoded protein: CSARAEGGRQPQHF.